This TCR beta chain was obtained from a study of cytomegalovirus exposure and HLA in healthy donors (dated by TCRdb to about 2017). Regarding the study in general: An earlier analysis of some 600 of the donors reported 250 to 300 Gb of sequence data and roughly 120 million unique TCR beta sequences obtained from about 180 million T cells. An early release that covered 640 HLA-typed donors contained approximately 300 gigabases of sequencing data and about 84 million unique TCR sequences. Among the roughly 400 genotyped donors, around 81% belonged to the genetic ancestry cluster associated with self-reported Caucasian donors. The study was designed to test whether signatures of past pathogen exposure could be identified by cataloging public T cell receptors. The study used immunosequencing to profile the T cell repertoires of about 670 subjects and linked those repertoires to cytomegalovirus serostatus. Besides the first cohort of around 670 subjects, a separate validation cohort made up of some 110 different subjects was used. The study combined high-throughput TCR immunosequencing, statistical association of individual TCRs with disease status, and machine learning to predict cytomegalovirus infection status. A later analysis re-analyzed previously published TCR beta repertoires from roughly 630 donors and added high-resolution HLA genotyping to study TCR occurrence patterns. Rather than using new phenotypic data, the later analysis identified candidate immune exposures from TCR beta sequences and from how often those sequences occurred across donors. In an earlier analysis of several hundred of the donors, high-throughput TCR beta sequencing was used to judge whether each TCR beta V gene segment behaved as functional or pseudogenic. Donor age, sex, ethnicity and CMV serostatus were collected together with the repertoire data. A later genetic analysis took genome-wide SNP genotypes for about 55% of the roughly 670 donors and used that subset as a discovery cohort. All discovery cohort repertoires had been generated using a single sequencing platform. Both class I and class II loci were covered by HLA typing, at four-digit resolution. Typing coverage differed by locus: A, B, C, DRB1 and DQB1 were typed in about 620-640 donors, DQA1 in 500 to 550, DPA1 in some 610, and DPB1 in approximately 450. Roughly five DR-DQ haplotypes were handled as single units for association and clustering, since linkage in the cohort was strong. On average, about 240,000 unique TCR beta nucleotide sequences were sequenced per donor among some 430 genotyped donors of the cohort, with roughly 18% of those sequences being non-productive.

The cohort consisted of 666 healthy bone marrow donors. Cohort members were all nominally healthy when sampled, although unrecorded immune exposures were likely present. The donor tested CMV seropositive and was one of the 289 seropositive cohort members. A peripheral blood sample was collected from each donor, and TCR beta sequencing was performed on peripheral blood mononuclear cells. Genomic DNA was extracted from the blood cell samples with the Qiagen DNeasy Blood Extraction Kit. What the study reported, not specific to this receptor: Linkage disequilibrium might explain the correlated functional status among segregating V segments, but an unknown experimental factor could not be ruled out. Because some donors lacked HLA typing at each locus, the association tests relied only on the typed subset. It was suggested by the authors that the approach could potentially be generalized to other disease states and immunological phenotypes. In a later analysis, several top co-occurrence clusters were reported to appear linked to parvovirus B19, influenza, CMV and Epstein-Barr virus. The earlier analysis of around 600 of the donors excluded around 17 rarely observed V segments, including chromosome 9 orphons, because counts were too low. The study gave a list of about 150 TCR beta chains associated with cytomegalovirus. Only TCR beta chains were sequenced in this cohort, and the absence of alpha or paired-chain data limited detectable features. At a false discovery rate of 0.05, a later analysis linked roughly 17,000 TCR beta sequences to specific HLA alleles. According to a later analysis, most CMV-associated TCR beta chains appeared to be HLA-restricted, and the HLA associations seemed to be driven largely by CMV exposure. When HLA alleles, especially DR and DQ, strongly co-occurred, attributing TCR associations to individual alleles was difficult. A further reported finding was that TCR beta sequences accurately predicted the HLA-A and HLA-B alleles for most subjects in the first cohort. The classifier was reported to diagnose cytomegalovirus status with high specificity and sensitivity in both the original and validation cohorts. In a later analysis, HLA-associated TCR beta chains were found to be more clonally expanded and to have lower generation probabilities than equally common non-associated chains. In a later genetic analysis, a missense DCLRE1C variant was associated with V-gene and J-gene trimming of TCR beta chains, and the association was replicated in an independent cohort. Because the 87-base-pair reads could not distinguish some IMGT-functional V segments, including TRBV6-2 and TRBV6-3, those segments were excluded. A cluster of highly shared sequence variants was judged likely to be a technical artifact of the sequencing pipeline. In an earlier analysis of 587 of the donors, most TCR beta V segments appeared in productive rearrangements about 90% or about 30% of the time, broadly matching IMGT annotations. Presence/absence analyses assumed roughly uniform sequencing depth across donors, an assumption that may not hold. In vitro tests confirmed that three of the cytomegalovirus-associated TCR beta chains recognize cytomegalovirus antigens. The only immune exposure information available for the cohort was CMV serostatus. Compared with the roughly 720-donor mean, donors in an Asian-associated ancestry cluster had fewer N-insertions in productive TCRs, according to a later genetic analysis. According to a later analysis, TCR association rates differed among HLA loci, with DRB1 alleles showing the most associated TCRs and HLA-C alleles showing the fewest. Most TCR sequences were seen in very few donors, while some public TCRs were found in many individuals.

The library was produced with the immunoSEQ multiplex PCR assay. For the multiplex PCR, a mixture combining 60 forward primers for TCR Vbeta segments and 13 reverse primers for TCR Jbeta segments was used. The CDR3 region of rearranged TCR beta genes was amplified from genomic DNA by a multiplex PCR assay. The Illumina HiSeq System was used to sequence the amplified TCR beta libraries as 87-base-pair reads. Processing in the source paper ran as follows. A later analysis tallied approximately 87 million unique TCR beta chains across the 600 to 700 repertoires, and around 9.9 million of those chains were shared by two or more donors. To remove PCR and sequencing errors, raw reads were error-corrected and collapsed into unique sequences using a nearest-neighbor algorithm that merged closely related sequences. To assign V, D and J gene segments, CDR3 sequences were aligned to IMGT reference sequences. Each retained sequence needed at least a six-nucleotide match to both a V gene segment and a J gene segment. Rearrangements were called productive when the CDR3 lacked stop codons and stayed in frame with V and J; all others were non-productive. Following IMGT convention, CDR3 was defined as the stretch from the second conserved V-encoded cysteine up to the conserved J-encoded phenylalanine. Sequences without an unambiguous match to a single V gene segment were excluded from the earlier analysis of almost 600 of the donors. In an earlier analysis of several hundred of the donors, V segments were called functional above 56.7% productive rearrangements and were called segregating when the between-donor standard deviation exceeded 5%. A statistical classification framework was built for diagnosing cytomegalovirus status from the catalog of TCR beta chain sequences. A later analysis assigned V and J genes by comparing TCR nucleotide sequences with IMGT/GENE-DB human TR gene sequences. Using the TCRdist pipeline, a later analysis assigned CDR3 sequences along with most-parsimonious VDJ recombination scenarios. In a later analysis, every TCR beta chain was defined by the combination of its CDR3 amino acid sequence and its V-gene family, and reads without a unique V-gene family were dropped. In a later analysis, fewer than 600 highly shared, low-generation-probability nucleotide sequences were removed to address suspected cross-contamination and a sequencing artifact. In a later analysis, a clonal expansion index was calculated for each public chain from normalized within-repertoire ranks of inferred template counts. In a later analysis, generation probabilities were computed using a VDJ recombination model fitted to out-of-frame rearrangements, and the results were checked against IGoR. Hypergeometric tests were used in a later analysis to score TCR-TCR, TCR-HLA and TCR-CMV co-occurrence, with a repertoire-size bias correction applied to the TCR pairs. In a later analysis, false discovery rates were estimated by permuting HLA or CMV assignments 20 times. In a later analysis, co-occurring TCRs were grouped using DBSCAN, with TCRdist sequence similarity added in when clustering inside HLA-allele-positive subsets. For co-occurrence clustering, repertoires with fewer than 30,000 or more than 120,000 public chains were excluded, along with several repertoires with anomalous nucleotide sharing. TCRdb re-hosts the immuneACCESS table, in-frame sequences only. Its copies lack some clones; in the studies checked, an unresolved V gene accounts for under half of them, and the cause for the rest is not known. V and J calls and clone size are as listed in that table; D and trimming were resolved from the DNA. This sample gives approximately 150,000 clones in total; 64% of them show up just once. The top ten clones comprise around 3% of the sample.

Reading the germline V gene gives CDR1 SGDLS and CDR2 YYNGEE. A distance of 13 bases separates the germline ends of V and J, which lose 4 bases and 6 bases respectively. The CDR3, cysteine through phenylalanine, is 13 amino acids long. Only the CDR3 DNA is retained, 39 bases long and in frame from the first base. A single count supports this clone. The specificity of this receptor is unknown. No much larger clone exists at a distance of one base, and base qualities are not known. The sample was PBMCs. The chain is made from TRBV9 and TRBJ1-1; possibly the D gene is TRBD1, per 5 matching bases. This clonotype was sampled from a young woman in good health and CMV-seropositive. The CDR3 here reads CASSSREGPEAFF. The sequenced DNA: TGTGCCAGCAGCTCCCGGGAGGGACCTGAAGCTTTCTTT.